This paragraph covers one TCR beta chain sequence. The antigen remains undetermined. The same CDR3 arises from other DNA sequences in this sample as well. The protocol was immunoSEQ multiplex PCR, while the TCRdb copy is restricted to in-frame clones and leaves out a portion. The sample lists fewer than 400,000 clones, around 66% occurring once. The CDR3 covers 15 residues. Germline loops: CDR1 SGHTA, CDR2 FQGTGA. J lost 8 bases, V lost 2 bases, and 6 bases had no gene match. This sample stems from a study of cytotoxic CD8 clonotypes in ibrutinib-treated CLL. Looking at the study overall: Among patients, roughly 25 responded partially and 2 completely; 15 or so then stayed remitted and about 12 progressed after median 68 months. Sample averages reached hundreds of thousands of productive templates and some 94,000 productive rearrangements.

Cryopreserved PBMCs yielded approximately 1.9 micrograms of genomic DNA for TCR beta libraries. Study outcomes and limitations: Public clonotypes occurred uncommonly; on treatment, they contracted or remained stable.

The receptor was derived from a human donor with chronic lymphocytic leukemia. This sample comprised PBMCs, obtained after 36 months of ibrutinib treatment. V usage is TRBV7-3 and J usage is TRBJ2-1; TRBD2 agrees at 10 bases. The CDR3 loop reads CASSLGPSGRDEQFF. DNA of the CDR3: TGTGCCAGCAGCTTAGGGCCTAGCGGGAGAGATGAGCAGTTCTTC.